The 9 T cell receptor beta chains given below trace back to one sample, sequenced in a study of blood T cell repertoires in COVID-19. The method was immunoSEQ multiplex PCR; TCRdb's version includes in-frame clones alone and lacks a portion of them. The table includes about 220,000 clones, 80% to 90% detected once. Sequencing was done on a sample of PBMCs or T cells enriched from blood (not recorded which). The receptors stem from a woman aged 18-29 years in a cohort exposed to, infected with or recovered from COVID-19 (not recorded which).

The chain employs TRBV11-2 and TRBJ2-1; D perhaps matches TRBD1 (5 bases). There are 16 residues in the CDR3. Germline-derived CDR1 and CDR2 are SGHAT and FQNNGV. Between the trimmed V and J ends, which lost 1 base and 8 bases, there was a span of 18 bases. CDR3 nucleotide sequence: TGTGCCAGCAGCTTAGCCCCCCAGGGAAGTCGGTATGAGCAGTTCTTC. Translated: CASSLAPQGSRYEQFF. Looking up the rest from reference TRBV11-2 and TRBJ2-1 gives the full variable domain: EAGVAQSPRYKIIEKRQSVAFWCNPISGHATLYWYQQILGQGPKLLIQFQNNGVVDDSQLPKDRFSAERLKGVDSTLKIQPAKLEDSAVYLCASSLAPQGSRYEQFFGPGTRLTVL.

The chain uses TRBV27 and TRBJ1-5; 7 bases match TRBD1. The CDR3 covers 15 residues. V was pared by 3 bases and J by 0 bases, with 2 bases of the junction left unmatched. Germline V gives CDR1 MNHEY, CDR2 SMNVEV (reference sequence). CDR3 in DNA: TGTGCCAGCAGTTTGACAGGGAATAGCAATCAGCCCCAGCATTTT. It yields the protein CASSLTGNSNQPQHF.

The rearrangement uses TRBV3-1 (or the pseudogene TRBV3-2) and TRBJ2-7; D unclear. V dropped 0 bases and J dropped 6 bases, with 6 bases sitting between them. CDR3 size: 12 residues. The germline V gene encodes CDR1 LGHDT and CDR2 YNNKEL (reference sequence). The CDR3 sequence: CASSQDMFEQYF. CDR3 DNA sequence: TGTGCCAGCAGCCAAGATATGTTCGAGCAGTACTTC.

The CDR3 DNA follows: TGTGCCAGCTCACCACCAGACAGCACCACAGATACGCAGTATTTT. This translates into CASSPPDSTTDTQYF. This sequence joins TRBV18 and TRBJ2-3; TRBD1 might be the D (5 bases). The V end was cut by 0 bases, the J end by 2 bases, with 9 bases between. The CDR3 length is 15 residues. Germline V gene lookup returns CDR1 KGHSH and CDR2 LQKENI. Using reference TRBV18 and TRBJ2-3 for the parts outside the CDR3, the full variable domain is NAGVMQNPRHLVRRRGQEARLRCSPMKGHSHVYWYRQLPEEGLKFMVYLQKENIIDESGMPKERFSAEFPKEGPSILRIQQVVRGDSAAYFCASSPPDSTTDTQYFGPGTRLTVL.

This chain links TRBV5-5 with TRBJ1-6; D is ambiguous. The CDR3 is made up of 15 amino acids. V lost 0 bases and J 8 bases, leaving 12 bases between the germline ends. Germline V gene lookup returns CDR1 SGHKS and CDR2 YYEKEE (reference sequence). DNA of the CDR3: TGTGCCAGCAGCTTGGATCAGAGTGACTATTCACCCCTCCACTTT. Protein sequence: CASSLDQSDYSPLHF.

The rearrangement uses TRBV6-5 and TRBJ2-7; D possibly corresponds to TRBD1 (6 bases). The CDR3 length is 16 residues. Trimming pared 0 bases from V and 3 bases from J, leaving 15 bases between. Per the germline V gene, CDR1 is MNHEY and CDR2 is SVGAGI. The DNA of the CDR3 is TGTGCCAGCAGTTACTCGACTGGGACAACCTACTACGAGCAGTACTTC. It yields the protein CASSYSTGTTYYEQYF.

The DNA for the CDR3 is TGTGCCAGCAGCCCGAAGGACAGCCATACGCAGTATTTT. Its protein product is CASSPKDSHTQYF. This sequence joins TRBV5-6 and TRBJ2-3, with a tentative D call TRBD1 (6 bases). The CDR3 has 13 amino acids. Germline V gene data show CDR1 as SGHDT and CDR2 as YYEEEE. V shed 4 bases and J shed 7 bases, with 13 bases lying between them.

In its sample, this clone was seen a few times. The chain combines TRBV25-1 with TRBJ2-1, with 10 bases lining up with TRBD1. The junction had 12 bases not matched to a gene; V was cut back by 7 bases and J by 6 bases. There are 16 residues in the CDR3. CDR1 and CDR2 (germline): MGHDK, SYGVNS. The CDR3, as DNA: TGTGCCAGCACCCCCGCGGGGACAGGGGCGGGCAATGAGCAGTTCTTC. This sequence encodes CASTPAGTGAGNEQFF.

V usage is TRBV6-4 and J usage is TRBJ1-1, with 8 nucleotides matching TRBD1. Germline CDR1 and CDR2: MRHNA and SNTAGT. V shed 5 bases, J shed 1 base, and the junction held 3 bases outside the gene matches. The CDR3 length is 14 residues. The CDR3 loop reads CASSRGQGNTEAFF. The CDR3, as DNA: TGTGCCAGCAGTCGCGGACAGGGGAACACTGAAGCTTTCTTT.